These 23 T cell receptor beta chains were all obtained from the same sample, sequenced in a study of blood T cell repertoires in COVID-19. Using immunoSEQ multiplex PCR, the repertoire was profiled, and TCRdb retains in-frame clones only, with some absent. The table records under 150,000 clones, 70% to 80% of them present only once. Material: peripheral blood. These receptors originate from a human donor in a cohort sampled during active COVID-19.

The chain joins TRBV6-5 to TRBJ2-7; TRBD1 might be the D (5 bases). Germline V lookup: CDR1 MNHEY, CDR2 SVGAGI. V shed 11 bases and J shed 2 bases, with 16 bases lying between them. The CDR3 length is 13 residues. For the CDR3, the DNA is TGTGCCGCCAGAGTCGCAGGGCCCTACGAGCAGTACTTC. Protein product: CAARVAGPYEQYF.

J is TRBJ2-1 and V is TRBV6-2 or TRBV6-3; D unresolved. The CDR3 runs 14 residues. Germline V gives CDR1 MNHEY, CDR2 SVGEGT. Trimming removed 0 bases from V and 2 bases from J, with 5 bases in between. CDR3 residues: CASSYSATYNEQFF. CDR3 DNA sequence: TGTGCCAGCAGTTACTCTGCTACCTACAATGAGCAGTTCTTC.

The V call is TRBV15, the J call TRBJ2-7; D is unresolved. The CDR3 runs to 15 residues. V was cut by 0 bases and J by 0 bases, with 9 bases left in between. CDR1 and CDR2 (germline): LNHNV, YYDKDF (reference sequence). The CDR3 DNA follows: TGTGCCACCAGCAGAGATCTCGGCGGCTCCTACGAGCAGTACTTC. Encoded protein: CATSRDLGGSYEQYF.

This clone was picked up a small number of times. V is TRBV7-9 and J is TRBJ2-7; 9 nucleotides agree with TRBD1. Germline V gene data show CDR1 as SEHNR and CDR2 as FQNEAQ (reference sequence). The CDR3 spans 13 residues. The J segment lost 7 bases and the V segment lost 3 bases, leaving 4 bases of the junction unmatched. The CDR3, as DNA: TGTGCCAGCAGCTTCGGGACAGGGTTAGAGCAGTACTTC. Translating gives CASSFGTGLEQYF.

The chain carries TRBV2 and TRBJ2-3, with 9 bases identical to TRBD2. This CDR3 has 15 residues. CDR1 is SNHLY, CDR2 FYNNEI, per germline. The ends lost 6 bases at V and 2 bases at J; junction bases unmatched: 6. CDR3 sequence (DNA): TGTGCCAGCAGCCCGACTAGCGGAACCACAGATACGCAGTATTTT. This gives the protein CASSPTSGTTDTQYF.

In this sample, this clone turned up a few times. The chain combines TRBV10-2 with TRBJ1-5; 7 bases map to TRBD1. Germline V gene sequence: CDR1 WSHSY, CDR2 SAAADI. V lost 4 bases, J lost 0 bases, and 12 bases stayed unmatched. CDR3 length: 18 amino acids. In DNA, the CDR3 is TGCGCCAGCAGTGGTTCGGGACAGTTCGACGATAGCAATCAGCCCCAGCATTTT. Its protein product is CASSGSGQFDDSNQPQHF.

The V call is TRBV7-9, the J call TRBJ2-7; D is perhaps TRBD1 (6 bases). This CDR3 has 17 residues. The V gene lost 1 base and the J gene lost 2 bases, with 18 bases spanning the gap. CDR1 and CDR2 (germline): SEHNR, FQNEAQ (reference sequence). CDR3 in amino acids: CASSLVGGGRLTYEQYF. The CDR3 bases are TGTGCCAGCAGCTTAGTAGGTGGGGGCCGATTAACCTACGAGCAGTACTTC.

This rearrangement joins TRBV5-5 to TRBJ1-1; D may be TRBD1 (6 bases). Germline values: CDR1 SGHKS, CDR2 YYEKEE (reference sequence). V dropped 5 bases and J dropped 2 bases, with 13 bases sitting between them. The CDR3 is 14 amino acids. CDR3 DNA sequence: TGTGCCAGCAGTGGACAGTGGGGAAACACTGAAGCTTTCTTT. Translated, it gives CASSGQWGNTEAFF. Full variable domain (rest looked up from reference TRBV5-5 and TRBJ1-1): DAGVTQSPTHLIKTRGQQVTLRCSPISGHKSVSWYQQVLGQGPQFIFQYYEKEERGRGNFPDRFSARQFPNYSSELNVNALLLGDSALYLCASSGQWGNTEAFFGQGTRLTVV.

The gene calls are TRBV4-1 and TRBJ1-2; 7 bases are shared with TRBD1. Per germline, CDR1 MGHRA and CDR2 YSYEKL. CDR3 size: 16 residues. V was pared by 3 bases and J by 7 bases, with 14 bases of the junction left unmatched. CDR3: CASSQEYLDRVGGYTF. The CDR3 DNA is TGCGCCAGCAGCCAGGAGTACCTCGACAGGGTAGGTGGCTACACCTTC.

The chain carries TRBV10-2 and TRBJ1-1; D is perhaps TRBD1 (6 bases). Trimming took off 6 bases at V and 1 base at J, with 15 bases between the two ends. Looked up from germline, CDR1 is WSHSY and CDR2 is SAAADI. The CDR3 covers 15 residues. The CDR3 sequence: CASRRERTANTEAFF. CDR3 DNA: TGCGCCAGCAGACGTGAACGGACAGCGAACACTGAAGCTTTCTTT.

J is TRBJ2-1 and V is TRBV5-1, with D possibly being TRBD2 (6 bases). Germline CDR1 and CDR2: SGHRS and YFSETQ. The CDR3 length is 16 residues. V lost 4 bases to trimming and J lost 0 bases, with 14 bases between them. CDR3 bases: TGCGCCAGCAGCCCGGGTGGGGGGAGCTCCTACAATGAGCAGTTCTTC. This gives the protein CASSPGGGSSYNEQFF.

This chain links TRBV30 with TRBJ2-7; D unresolved. In germline, CDR1 is GTSNPN, CDR2 SVGIG (reference sequence). With 2 bases removed from V and 7 bases from J, the gap between germline ends came to 12 bases. The CDR3 has 12 amino acids. The DNA of the CDR3 is TGTGCCTGGAGTCCCGTGCAGGTTGAGCAGTACTTC. This gives the protein CAWSPVQVEQYF.

This clone has just a few counts. The chain combines TRBV11-2 with TRBJ2-7; TRBD2 might be the D (6 bases). Looked up from germline, CDR1 is SGHAT and CDR2 is FQNNGV. V lost 5 bases to trimming and J lost 6 bases, with 20 bases between them. This CDR3 spans 15 amino acids. For the CDR3, the DNA is TGTGCCAGCAGCGCCTCCGGGACTCTTGAAGGCGAGCAGTACTTC. This codes for CASSASGTLEGEQYF. Full variable domain (missing parts from reference TRBV11-2 and TRBJ2-7): EAGVAQSPRYKIIEKRQSVAFWCNPISGHATLYWYQQILGQGPKLLIQFQNNGVVDDSQLPKDRFSAERLKGVDSTLKIQPAKLEDSAVYLCASSASGTLEGEQYFGPGTRLTVT.

This clone was counted a single time. The V gene is TRBV6-5, the J gene TRBJ2-2; weak D call: TRBD2 (6 bases). The CDR3 runs 10 residues. V lost 9 bases and J lost 7, with 6 bases in between. Germline-derived CDR1 and CDR2 are MNHEY and SVGAGI. The CDR3 here is CARGGGELFF. The CDR3 DNA is TGTGCCAGGGGGGGCGGGGAGCTGTTTTTT.

The genes are TRBV6-6 and TRBJ1-1; 7 nucleotides align to TRBD1. Germline assignment: CDR1 MNHNY and CDR2 SVGAGI (reference sequence). The CDR3 contains 13 residues. Trimming at V came to 5 bases and at J to 6 bases, leaving 6 bases not matched to a gene. CDR3 in DNA: TGTGCCAGCAGTCACGGCCAGGGGGCTGAAGCTTTCTTT. Its protein is CASSHGQGAEAFF.

The chain links TRBV6-5 to TRBJ2-5; 11 positions match TRBD1. J was trimmed by 3 bases and V by 11 bases; bases with no gene match: 8. CDR3 length: 14 amino acids. The germline V gene has CDR1 MNHEY and CDR2 SVGAGI. CDR3: CAASGTGGKETQYF. CDR3 coding DNA: TGTGCCGCGTCCGGGACAGGGGGTAAAGAGACCCAGTACTTC.

The rearrangement joins TRBV15 to TRBJ1-1; no definite D call. There are 14 residues in the CDR3. The germline V and J ends were trimmed by 0 bases and 3 bases, with 8 bases remaining between them. Germline V lookup: CDR1 LNHNV, CDR2 YYDKDF (reference sequence). Written as DNA, the CDR3 is TGTGCCACCAGCAGAGATATTAGCGACACTGAAGCTTTCTTT. Amino acid sequence: CATSRDISDTEAFF.

This rearrangement joins TRBV6-4 to TRBJ1-1; D uncertain. V shed 3 bases and J shed 1 base, with 9 bases lying between them. Germline CDR1 MRHNA, CDR2 SNTAGT. This CDR3 is built from 14 residues. The CDR3 bases are TGTGCCAGCAGTGAATCAACGGGGAACACTGAAGCTTTCTTT. This sequence encodes CASSESTGNTEAFF.

The chain carries TRBV2 and TRBJ2-5; TRBD2 agrees at 12 bases. V gave up 5 bases and J gave up 1 base; unmatched junction bases: 8. Germline lookup yields CDR1 SNHLY and CDR2 FYNNEI. This CDR3 spans 17 amino acids. The CDR3 nucleotides are TGTGCCAGCAGTCTCATGACTAGCGGGGGTCTCCAAGAGACCCAGTACTTC. Its translation is CASSLMTSGGLQETQYF.

The rearrangement links TRBV6-5 to TRBJ1-2, with D unresolved. The CDR3 is made up of 14 amino acids. Germline V lookup: CDR1 MNHEY, CDR2 SVGAGI. Trimming shortened V by 2 bases and J by 0 bases, and 7 bases separated the two germline ends. CDR3 DNA: TGTGCCAGCAGTTACACAGCAGCTAACTATGGCTACACCTTC. This sequence encodes CASSYTAANYGYTF.

The chain has TRBV24-1 and TRBJ2-7, with 10 bases aligning to TRBD1. V shed 4 bases and J 2 bases; nucleotides not matched to a gene: 7. Germline V gene data show CDR1 as KGHDR and CDR2 as SFDVKD. The CDR3 contains 16 residues. CDR3 coding DNA: TGTGCCACCAGTGACCCACCCGGGACAGGGGCCTACGAGCAGTACTTC. Protein product: CATSDPPGTGAYEQYF.

The genes are TRBV30 and TRBJ2-5, with 8 bases matching TRBD1. Germline CDR1 is GTSNPN and CDR2 is SVGIG (reference sequence). The CDR3 is made up of 16 amino acids. V was pared by 2 bases and J by 5 bases, with 13 bases of the junction left unmatched. CDR3 sequence reads: CAWSKAGGLRAETQYF. Written as DNA, the CDR3 is TGTGCCTGGAGTAAGGCAGGGGGCTTACGGGCGGAGACCCAGTACTTC.

J is TRBJ1-4 and V is TRBV7-9, with 7 bases fitting TRBD1. CDR1 SEHNR and CDR2 FQNEAQ come from the germline V gene (reference sequence). V shed 4 bases and J 2 bases; nucleotides not matched to a gene: 1. The CDR3 spans 14 residues. The CDR3 loop reads CASSWGQTNEKLFF. The DNA for the CDR3 is TGTGCCAGCAGCTGGGGACAGACTAATGAAAAACTGTTTTTT.